What follows are 5 T cell receptor beta chains derived from one specimen sequenced in a study of CD8+CD57+ T cells in acquired aplastic anemia. The use of genomic DNA as template underpinned the TCR beta VDJ and CDR3 profiling. One entry per CDR3 protein, called by TCRdb with MiXCR from the reads. The table has 260,000 or so distinct CDR3 sequences, around 82% seen once. Sequencing was done on patients that had shown CD8+CD57+ cell expansion by flow cytometry. The sample taken for sequencing was sorted CD4+, CD8+, or CD8+CD57+ T cells (not recorded which) from PBMCs. The receptors derive from a human donor with aplastic anemia.

Regarding this clonotype: The junction differs from germline at one of its ends, possibly a read error. The gene calls are TRBV15 and TRBJ1-1; unclear D gene. Germline values: CDR1 LNHNV, CDR2 YYDKDF (reference sequence). This CDR3 is 13 amino acids long. The CDR3 sequence is CATSTHVGQPQLF. CDR3 nucleotide sequence: TGTGCCACCAGCACACACGTTGGTCAGCCCCAGCTCTTT.

The chain links TRBV7-9 to TRBJ2-7; 9 bases agree with TRBD2. Germline V gene lookup returns CDR1 SEHNR and CDR2 FQNEAQ (reference sequence). The CDR3 sequence is 15 residues long. J gave up 6 bases and V 3 bases, and 9 bases lay outside the gene matches. This CDR3 is CASSFQRSGGCEQYV. CDR3 in DNA: TGTGCCAGCAGCTTTCAAAGAAGCGGGGGGTGCGAGCAGTACGTC.

This chain uses TRBV7-8 with TRBJ2-2; D is perhaps TRBD1 or TRBD2 (5 bases each). Trimming took off 0 bases at V and 12 bases at J, with 17 bases between the two ends. The CDR3 is made up of 15 amino acids. Germline lookup yields CDR1 SGHVS and CDR2 FQNEAQ. The CDR3 here is CASSLAGRPDTQLFF. In DNA, the CDR3 is TGTGCCAGCAGCTTAGCGGGACGACCCGATACGCAGCTGTTTTTT.

The chain uses TRBV7-9 and TRBJ2-7, with D tentatively TRBD1 (5 bases). Trimming took 3 bases from V and 1 from J, leaving 22 bases between them. This CDR3 has 18 amino acids. Germline-derived CDR1 and CDR2 are SEHNR and FQNEAQ (reference sequence). The CDR3 DNA follows: TGTGCCAGCAGCTTTCATCGAAACGAGACAGCCCTTTCCTACGAGCAGTACGTC. This gives the protein CASSFHRNETALSYEQYV.

This clonotype has a single count. A read error is possible here, since a much larger clone lies one base away. V and J are TRBV19 and TRBJ2-7; TRBD1 matches 8 bases. There are 14 residues in the CDR3. V shed 9 bases, J shed 3 bases, and the junction held 10 bases outside the gene matches. Germline CDR1 LNHDA, CDR2 SQIVND (reference sequence). Here the CDR3 DNA reads TGTGCCAGCAACCTGACAGGGGAGGACTACGAGCAGTACTTC. It specifies CASNLTGEDYEQYF.